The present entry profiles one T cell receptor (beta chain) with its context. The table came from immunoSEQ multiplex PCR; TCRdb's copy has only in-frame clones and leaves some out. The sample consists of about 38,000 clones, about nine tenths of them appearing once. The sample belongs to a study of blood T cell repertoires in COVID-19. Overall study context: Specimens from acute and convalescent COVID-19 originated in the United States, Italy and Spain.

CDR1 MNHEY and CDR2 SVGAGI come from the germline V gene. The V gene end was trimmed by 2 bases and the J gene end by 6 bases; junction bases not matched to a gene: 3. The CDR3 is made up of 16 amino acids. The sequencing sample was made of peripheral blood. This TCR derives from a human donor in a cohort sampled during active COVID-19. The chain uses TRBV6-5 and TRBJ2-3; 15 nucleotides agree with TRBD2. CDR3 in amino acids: CASSYSGLAGGDTQYF. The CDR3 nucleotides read TGTGCCAGCAGTTACAGTGGACTAGCGGGAGGGGATACGCAGTATTTT.